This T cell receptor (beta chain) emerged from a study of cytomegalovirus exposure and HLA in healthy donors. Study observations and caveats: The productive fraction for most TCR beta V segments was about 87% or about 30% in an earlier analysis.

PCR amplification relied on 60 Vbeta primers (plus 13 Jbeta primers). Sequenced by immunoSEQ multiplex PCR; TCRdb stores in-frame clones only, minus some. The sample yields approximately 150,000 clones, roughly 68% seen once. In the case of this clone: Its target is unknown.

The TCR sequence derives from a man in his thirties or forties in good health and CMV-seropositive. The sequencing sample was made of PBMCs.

CDR3 loop: CASSTKLAGATDTQYF. The CDR3 bases are TGTGCCAGCAGTACAAAATTGGCGGGAGCCACAGATACGCAGTATTTT. The rearrangement uses TRBV7-2 and TRBJ2-3; TRBD2 aligns across 7 bases. CDR3 length: 16 amino acids. The germline gives CDR1 SGHTA, CDR2 FQGNSA. The junction had 11 bases not matched to a gene; V was cut back by 6 bases and J by 2 bases.